The 32 T cell receptor beta chains presented below share a single source sample, sequenced in a study of T-cell memory formation after mild COVID-19. One entry per CDR3 protein results from TCRdb running MiXCR on the 5' RACE reads. The sample lists around 400,000 distinct CDR3 sequences, around 24% occurring once. Material: PBMCs or a T cell subset sorted from them (not recorded which). These receptors were taken from an adult woman who had mild COVID-19 (a few samples of this study predate the infection). Cell type and time point are not known.

The rearrangement joins TRBV28 to TRBJ2-7, with D perhaps matching TRBD2 (5 bases). Germline V lookup: CDR1 MDHEN, CDR2 SYDVKM. V lost 6 bases to trimming and J lost 2 bases, with 14 bases between them. This CDR3 is built from 14 residues. CDR3 sequence: CASRGAQTTYEQYF. The CDR3, as DNA: TGTGCCAGCAGGGGAGCCCAAACGACCTACGAGCAGTACTTC.

This clonotype came up a few times. The V and J genes are TRBV12-3 or TRBV12-4 and TRBJ2-1; D call uncertain. The CDR3 is 14 amino acids. With 8 bases removed from V and 3 bases from J, the gap between germline ends came to 14 bases. In DNA form, the CDR3 reads TGTGCCAGCGGTTACTCCGGTGGCTACAATGAGCAGTTCTTC. Its protein product is CASGYSGGYNEQFF.

V gene TRBV19 combines with J gene TRBJ1-1; D uncertain. The V and J ends lost 5 bases and 2 bases respectively, with 18 bases between them. Germline lookup yields CDR1 LNHDA and CDR2 SQIVND (reference sequence). The CDR3 is 16 residues long. CDR3 nucleotides: TGTGCCAGTAGTGCTGGACCTGGCCGGGGAAACACTGAAGCTTTCTTT. It specifies CASSAGPGRGNTEAFF.

The gene calls are TRBV9 and TRBJ2-1; D is possibly TRBD1 or TRBD2 (6 bases each). Germline CDR1 and CDR2: SGDLS and YYNGEE. Deletions cut 0 bases from V and 0 bases from J, with 10 bases between. The CDR3 is made up of 16 amino acids. The CDR3 protein is CASSVVGGGSYNEQFF. CDR3 sequence (DNA): TGTGCCAGCAGCGTAGTGGGGGGCGGCTCCTACAATGAGCAGTTCTTC.

There are a few counts of this clonotype. The chain is built from TRBV18 and TRBJ1-1; possible D gene TRBD1, 6 bases. V lost 3 bases and J lost 7, with 18 bases in between. CDR1 is KGHSH, CDR2 LQKENI, per germline. The CDR3 has 15 residues. This CDR3 reads CASSPDVRGLVEAFF. CDR3 in DNA: TGTGCCAGCTCACCCGATGTTCGGGGGCTTGTTGAAGCTTTCTTT.

This clonotype was observed a few times. The J gene is TRBJ2-7, the V gene TRBV20-1; 7 nucleotides line up with TRBD1. This CDR3 contains 13 residues. Germline CDR1 is DFQATT and CDR2 is SNEGSKA (reference sequence). Trimming took 5 bases from V and 3 from J; bases not matched to a gene: 7. The CDR3 reads CSAQTGTDYEQYF. The CDR3 coding sequence is TGCAGTGCTCAGACCGGGACAGACTACGAGCAGTACTTC.

This clonotype was seen only a few times. The V and J genes are TRBV11-2 and TRBJ1-1; weak D call: TRBD1 (5 bases). The V gene lost 4 bases and the J gene lost 4 bases, with 16 bases spanning the gap. CDR3 size: 15 residues. Per the germline V gene, CDR1 is SGHAT and CDR2 is FQNNGV. The CDR3 sequence is CASSSTRGKGTEAFF. The CDR3 coding sequence is TGTGCCAGCAGCTCCACCCGGGGGAAGGGCACTGAAGCTTTCTTT.

This clonotype occurred a few times. The chain couples TRBV3-1 to TRBJ2-1; TRBD1 is a possible D gene (6 bases). CDR1 LGHDT and CDR2 YNNKEL come from the germline V gene (reference sequence). The CDR3 runs to 13 residues. Trimming pared 3 bases from V and 7 bases from J, leaving 10 bases between. The CDR3 region is CASSHNRVNEQFF. The CDR3 DNA reads TGTGCCAGCAGCCATAACAGGGTAAATGAGCAGTTCTTC.

The chain carries TRBV5-1 and TRBJ2-3; D is uncertain. The germline gives CDR1 SGHRS, CDR2 YFSETQ. Deletions cut 2 bases from V and 0 bases from J, with 10 bases between. The CDR3 sequence is 15 residues long. The CDR3 region is CASSFIQRSTDTQYF. In DNA form, the CDR3 reads TGCGCCAGCAGCTTCATCCAGAGAAGCACAGATACGCAGTATTTT.

There are a few counts of this clonotype. V gene TRBV7-9 combines with J gene TRBJ1-5; no clear D. CDR3 length: 12 residues. CDR1 is SEHNR and CDR2 is FQNEAQ in the germline V gene (reference sequence). Deletions cut 1 base from V and 5 bases from J, with 3 bases between. The CDR3 loop is CASSLDDQPQHF. As DNA, the CDR3 is TGTGCCAGCAGCTTAGATGATCAGCCCCAGCATTTT. The whole variable domain, remainder taken from reference TRBV7-9 and TRBJ1-5, is DTGVSQNPRHKITKRGQNVTFRCDPISEHNRLYWYRQTLGQGPEFLTYFQNEAQLEKSRLLSDRFSAERPKGSFSTLEIQRTEQGDSAMYLCASSLDDQPQHFGDGTRLSIL.

The CDR3 DNA reads as TGTGCCAGCAGCTTGCCCCGCGGGGGTAGGGATTCCTACGAGCAGTACGTC. It is translated as CASSLPRGGRDSYEQYV. This chain links TRBV7-3 with TRBJ2-7; 7 nucleotides match TRBD2. The ends lost 3 bases at V and 1 base at J; junction bases unmatched: 12. Germline assignment: CDR1 SGHTA and CDR2 FQGTGA. CDR3 length: 17 amino acids.

The chain has TRBV14 and TRBJ2-1, with a possible D match to TRBD1 (5 bases). Germline CDR1 SGHDN, CDR2 FVKESK. Deletions cut 0 bases from V and 8 bases from J, with 17 bases between. This CDR3 is built from 16 residues. The CDR3 region has the DNA TGTGCCAGCAGCCAAGAATGGGCAGGGCATCTCGATGAGCAGTTCTTC. Translation: CASSQEWAGHLDEQFF.

The sample holds a few counts of this clonotype. The rearrangement uses TRBV15 and TRBJ2-2; weak D call: TRBD2 (6 bases). Germline values: CDR1 LNHNV, CDR2 YYDKDF (reference sequence). V gave up 3 bases and J gave up 5 bases, with 13 bases separating them. The length of the CDR3 is 15 residues. The DNA of the CDR3 is TGTGCCACCAGCAGGGTGGCTGGGGGGACCGGGGAGCTGTTTTTT. Translating it yields CATSRVAGGTGELFF.

V is TRBV27 and J is TRBJ2-5, with D perhaps matching TRBD1 or TRBD2 (5 bases each). The CDR3 has 14 residues. Deletions cut 3 bases from V and 9 bases from J, with 17 bases between. CDR1 MNHEY and CDR2 SMNVEV come from the germline V gene (reference sequence). In nucleotides, the CDR3 is TGTGCCAGCAGTTTTACCGGGCTCTCGGGGCCCCAGTACTTC. This gives the protein CASSFTGLSGPQYF.

This clonotype was detected only a few times. The chain employs TRBV4-1 and TRBJ2-3, with a weak D call TRBD1 (6 bases). The CDR3 runs to 16 residues. The V end lost 2 bases, the J end lost 0 bases, and 12 bases lay between the germline ends. Germline loops: CDR1 MGHRA, CDR2 YSYEKL. The CDR3 region has the DNA TGCGCCAGCAGCCAATTAGGGGGATACAGCACAGATACGCAGTATTTT. Residues: CASSQLGGYSTDTQYF.

This chain connects TRBV21-1 to TRBJ2-1. TRBV21-1 represents a pseudogene. The CDR3 sequence is 13 residues long. CDR3 sequence reads: CASSNEEMNEQFF. For the CDR3, the DNA is TGTGCCAGCAGCAACGAGGAAATGAATGAGCAGTTCTTC.

This chain uses TRBV2 with TRBJ2-2, with 7 bases fitting TRBD1. This CDR3 is 16 amino acids long. CDR1 and CDR2 from the germline V gene are SNHLY and FYNNEI. J was trimmed by 0 bases and V by 7 bases; bases with no gene match: 8. Here the CDR3 DNA reads TGTGCCAGCAAACGAAAGGGACAGACGAACACCGGGGAGCTGTTTTTT. Translated: CASKRKGQTNTGELFF. The whole variable domain, remainder taken from reference TRBV2 and TRBJ2-2, is EPEVTQTPSHQVTQMGQEVILRCVPISNHLYFYWYRQILGQKVEFLVSFYNNEISEKSEIFDDQFSVERPDGSNFTLKIRSTKLEDSAMYFCASKRKGQTNTGELFFGEGSRLTVL.

V is TRBV6-2 or TRBV6-3 and J is TRBJ2-3, with 8 bases that match TRBD2. Germline loops: CDR1 MNHEY, CDR2 SVGEGT. The CDR3 is made up of 14 amino acids. Trimming at V came to 5 bases and at J to 7 bases, leaving 8 bases not matched to a gene. The CDR3 DNA reads as TGTGCCAGCAGTCGACCATCGGGAGGGAATACGCAGTATTTT. This gives the protein CASSRPSGGNTQYF.

This clonotype was counted many times. The V and J genes are TRBV5-1 and TRBJ1-5; D is unresolved. The CDR3 has 14 amino acids. V shed 2 bases and J shed 2 bases, with 8 bases lying between them. The germline V gene has CDR1 SGHRS and CDR2 YFSETQ. The chain's CDR3 is CASSFGSGNQPQHF. CDR3 DNA sequence: TGCGCCAGCAGCTTTGGTAGCGGCAATCAGCCCCAGCATTTT.

This chain links TRBV6-5 with TRBJ2-2; D is uncertain. The germline CDR1 and CDR2 sequences are MNHEY and SVGAGI. The ends were cut back, 2 bases at V and 8 bases at J, with 3 bases in the middle. The CDR3 runs 11 residues. This CDR3 reads CASSYMGELFF. The CDR3 DNA reads as TGTGCCAGCAGTTACATGGGGGAGCTGTTTTTT.

The V and J genes are TRBV11-2 and TRBJ1-2, with a possible D match to TRBD1 (6 bases). CDR3 length: 11 amino acids. From germline, CDR1 is SGHAT and CDR2 FQNNGV. V gave up 4 bases and J gave up 14 bases, with 14 bases separating them. The CDR3 sequence is CASSYNRDGTF. The CDR3 DNA follows: TGTGCCAGCAGCTACAACAGGGATGGGACCTTC.

V gene TRBV15 combines with J gene TRBJ2-7; a weak D match, TRBD1 (6 bases). The CDR3 length is 18 residues. Germline V gene sequence: CDR1 LNHNV, CDR2 YYDKDF (reference sequence). V gave up 0 bases and J gave up 2 bases, with 20 bases separating them. The CDR3 is CATSREAMVGQGPYEQYF. CDR3 DNA sequence: TGTGCCACCAGCAGAGAAGCGATGGTTGGGCAGGGGCCCTACGAGCAGTACTTC.

The chain couples TRBV5-1 to TRBJ1-1; D call uncertain. CDR1 and CDR2 (germline): SGHRS, YFSETQ. V lost 7 bases and J 4 bases, leaving 14 bases between the germline ends. This CDR3 is built from 13 residues. CDR3 sequence: CASRQVSGTEAFF. The CDR3 DNA reads TGCGCCAGCCGGCAGGTTTCGGGCACTGAAGCTTTCTTT.

This clonotype appeared a few times. The V gene is TRBV30, the J gene TRBJ1-2, with 7 positions matching TRBD1. The trim removed 2 bases at V and 3 bases at J, leaving 0 bases unmatched. Germline-derived CDR1 and CDR2 are GTSNPN and SVGIG (reference sequence). The CDR3 is 12 residues long. CDR3 amino acids: CAWSTGDYGYTF. The CDR3 bases are TGTGCCTGGAGTACAGGGGACTATGGCTACACCTTC.

This clonotype was counted a few times. The V gene is TRBV9, the J gene TRBJ2-5; 9 bases align to TRBD1. This CDR3 is built from 15 residues. The germline V gene encodes CDR1 SGDLS and CDR2 YYNGEE. The V segment lost 0 bases and the J segment 5 bases; nucleotides outside the gene matches: 5. The chain's CDR3 is CASSVDGTGTETQYF. The CDR3, as DNA: TGTGCCAGCAGCGTAGACGGGACAGGGACGGAGACCCAGTACTTC.

This clonotype was observed a handful of times. This rearrangement joins TRBV7-3 to TRBJ2-2; 9 bases are a match to TRBD2. The trim removed 5 bases at V and 4 bases at J, leaving 5 bases unmatched. CDR1 SGHTA and CDR2 FQGTGA come from the germline V gene. The CDR3 runs to 15 residues. The CDR3 bases are TGTGCCAGCAGCCTAGGACTAGCGCTCACCGGGGAGCTGTTTTTT. This encodes CASSLGLALTGELFF.

This clonotype was seen more than once but under ten times. This sequence joins TRBV20-1 and TRBJ2-1, with 9 bases fitting TRBD2. V gave up 1 base and J gave up 15 bases; unmatched junction bases: 13. The germline V gene has CDR1 DFQATT and CDR2 SNEGSKA (reference sequence). CDR3 length: 14 amino acids. CDR3 in DNA: TGCAGTGCTAGAGGATATAGCGGGAGAGATCAAGCGTTCTTC. The encoded protein is CSARGYSGRDQAFF.

This chain connects TRBV7-2 to TRBJ1-1, with 10 bases lining up with TRBD1. The CDR3 runs to 16 residues. Losses at the gene ends were 4 bases for V and 2 bases for J; bases not matched to a gene: 7. In germline, CDR1 is SGHTA, CDR2 FQGNSA. The CDR3: CASSSRGDRGNTEAFF. The CDR3 coding sequence is TGTGCCAGCAGCTCTCGGGGGGACAGGGGCAACACTGAAGCTTTCTTT.

This clonotype was found a few times. The chain carries TRBV4-3 and TRBJ2-7; 10 nucleotides match TRBD2. The ends lost 4 bases at V and 3 bases at J; junction bases unmatched: 6. The CDR3 spans 15 residues. Germline V lookup: CDR1 LGHNA, CDR2 YSLEER. CDR3 in DNA: TGCGCCAGCAGCCTCGAGACTAGCGGGTTCTACGAGCAGTACTTC. Amino acids: CASSLETSGFYEQYF.

The chain employs TRBV4-1 and TRBJ2-1, with D possibly being TRBD1 or TRBD2 (5 bases each). Germline V gene lookup returns CDR1 MGHRA and CDR2 YSYEKL. V lost 1 base and J 11 bases, leaving 15 bases between the germline ends. The CDR3 extends over 14 amino acids. The CDR3 region is CASSQVISRDQQFF. In DNA form, the CDR3 reads TGCGCCAGCAGCCAAGTAATTAGCCGGGACCAGCAGTTCTTC.

The rearrangement joins TRBV10-3 to TRBJ2-1, with 10 positions matching TRBD2. This CDR3 contains 14 residues. J lost 9 bases, V lost 5 bases, and 7 bases had no gene match. Germline CDR1 is ENHRY and CDR2 is SYGVKD. As DNA, the CDR3 is TGTGCCATCAGTAGGGGGACTAGCGTTAGTGAGCAGTTCTTC. Protein product: CAISRGTSVSEQFF.

This clonotype was picked up a small number of times. This CDR3 is CASAPPQGNQPQHF. CDR3 DNA sequence: TGTGCCAGCGCACCCCCACAGGGCAATCAGCCCCAGCATTTT. The rearrangement joins TRBV6-6 to TRBJ1-5; tentatively, D is TRBD1 (5 bases). The CDR3 has 14 residues. Germline loops: CDR1 MNHNY, CDR2 SVGAGI (reference sequence). Deletions cut 8 bases from V and 2 bases from J, with 13 bases between.